The clone carrying this T cell receptor beta chain was seen ten or more times. Its specificity is not known. This record belongs to a study of spatial heterogeneity in lung cancer. As for the study in general: Alpha-chain sequences were consistently detected less often than beta-chain sequences. Notes on the study in general: Ubiquitous and regional nonsynonymous mutation counts were tracked by ubiquitous and regional expanded TCR counts, respectively. For expanded intratumoral alpha and beta TCRs, counts tracked tumor mutation counts.

Time point specified: sample taken at primary tumor resection. The donors comprised some 70 untreated early-stage non-small cell lung cancer patients. Unsorted samples of tumor, nontumor lung or frozen PBMC had their whole RNA sequenced. The CDR3 contains 20 residues. CDR1 MNHEY and CDR2 SMNVEV come from the germline V gene (reference sequence). Unmatched junction bases numbered 14, after V lost 1 base and J lost 0 bases. Each CDR3 protein gets one entry after TCRdb re-called the 5' RACE reads with MiXCR. The table records around 12,000 distinct CDR3 sequences, approximately 7% of them present only once.

This TCR came from a female donor with early-stage non-small cell lung cancer. This specimen consisted of lung tumor tissue, obtained at surgery. The rearrangement joins TRBV27 to TRBJ2-3, with TRBD1 matching over 9 bases. For the CDR3, the DNA is TGTGCCAGCAGTTTATACTCCTATCGTTCGGACAGGGGAAGCACAGATACGCAGTATTTT. Amino acids: CASSLYSYRSDRGSTDTQYF.